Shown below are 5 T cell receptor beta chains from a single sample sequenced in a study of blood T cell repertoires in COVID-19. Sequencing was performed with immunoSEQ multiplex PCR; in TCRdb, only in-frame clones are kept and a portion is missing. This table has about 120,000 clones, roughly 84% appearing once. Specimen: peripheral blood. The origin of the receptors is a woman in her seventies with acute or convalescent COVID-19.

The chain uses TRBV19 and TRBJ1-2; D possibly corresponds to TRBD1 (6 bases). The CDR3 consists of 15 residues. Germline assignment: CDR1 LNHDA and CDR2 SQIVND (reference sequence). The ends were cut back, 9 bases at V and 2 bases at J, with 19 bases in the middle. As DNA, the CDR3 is TGTGCCAGCAGGCTGGGAGGGGGACAAAACTATGGCTACACCTTC. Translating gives CASRLGGGQNYGYTF.

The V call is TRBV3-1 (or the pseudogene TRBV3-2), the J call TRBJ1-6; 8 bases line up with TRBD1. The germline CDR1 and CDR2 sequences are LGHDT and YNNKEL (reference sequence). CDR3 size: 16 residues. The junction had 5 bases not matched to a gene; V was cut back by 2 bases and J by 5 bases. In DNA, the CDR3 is TGTGCCAGCAGCCAAAAGGACAGGGAGGATAATTCACCCCTCCACTTT. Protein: CASSQKDREDNSPLHF.

The DNA of the CDR3 is TGTGCCAGCTCACCACCGGGCGGGGGGGGAGACAATGAGCAGTTCTTC. It encodes CASSPPGGGGDNEQFF. The chain uses TRBV18 and TRBJ2-1; 9 nucleotides match TRBD2. The CDR3 consists of 16 residues. The V gene end was trimmed by 0 bases and the J gene end by 5 bases; junction bases not matched to a gene: 5. The germline V gene encodes CDR1 KGHSH and CDR2 LQKENI.

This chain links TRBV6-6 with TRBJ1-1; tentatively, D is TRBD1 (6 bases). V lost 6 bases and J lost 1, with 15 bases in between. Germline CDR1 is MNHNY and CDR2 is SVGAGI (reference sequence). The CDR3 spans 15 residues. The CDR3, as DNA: TGTGCCAGCAGCGGTCCGGACAGACCGAACACTGAAGCTTTCTTT. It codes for CASSGPDRPNTEAFF.

In nucleotides, the CDR3 is TGCAGTGCTAGTCCCCTTGTTAGCACAGATACGCAGTATTTT. This codes for CSASPLVSTDTQYF. The chain couples TRBV20-1 to TRBJ2-3; D remains ambiguous. CDR1 and CDR2 from the germline V gene are DFQATT and SNEGSKA (reference sequence). V gave up 3 bases and J gave up 0 bases, with 10 bases separating them. The CDR3 consists of 14 residues.